This TCR beta chain was recorded in a study of blood T cell repertoires in COVID-19. About the study: The United States, Italy and Spain were the sources of the acute and convalescent COVID-19 samples. Nucleic acid was either cDNA or gDNA, and it came from T cells, B-cell-depleted T cells, or PBMCs.

The germline CDR1 and CDR2 sequences are LNHDA and SQIVND (reference sequence). V was pared by 3 bases and J by 10 bases, with 31 bases between. CDR3 length: 19 residues. Authors' data handling: Nucleated cell counts were estimated from reference gene primer amplification. This table comes from immunoSEQ multiplex PCR, and its TCRdb copy is limited to in-frame clones, with some not included. The V and J calls and clone size were taken over from that table, and D and trimming were inferred from the DNA. The table includes tens of thousands of clones, more than 80% detected once. The material sequenced was peripheral blood. This receptor was taken from a human donor in a cohort sampled during active COVID-19. This rearrangement joins TRBV19 to TRBJ1-5; the D gene is possibly TRBD1 (6 bases). The CDR3 DNA follows: TGTGCCAGTAGTATGGGAGGTTGGGGGGGCGGCCTCGTTTCTCCCCCCCAGCATTTT. As protein: CASSMGGWGGGLVSPPQHF.